The 23 T cell receptor beta chains below were found in one sample sequenced in a study of blood T cell repertoires in COVID-19. Clones were read by immunoSEQ multiplex PCR, and TCRdb kept only the in-frame ones, dropping some. Of 330,000 or so clones in the sample, 87% were seen once. Sequenced material: peripheral blood. The source of these receptors is a man aged 30 to 45 with COVID-19, enrolled during active disease.

The rearrangement links TRBV6-1 to TRBJ1-1; D gene ambiguous. The CDR3 consists of 14 residues. V was trimmed by 2 bases and J by 4 bases, leaving 11 bases between them. The V gene's germline CDR1 is MNHNS and CDR2 SASEGT. The CDR3 DNA reads TGTGCCAGCAGTGAACTTCTAAGTGGCACTGAAGCTTTCTTT. Encoded protein: CASSELLSGTEAFF.

The rearrangement joins TRBV6-2 or TRBV6-3 to TRBJ1-5; 10 bases are shared with TRBD1. Germline V gene sequence: CDR1 MNHEY, CDR2 SVGEGT. The length of the CDR3 is 16 residues. V lost 5 bases and J lost 4; bases outside the gene matches: 8. CDR3 nucleotides: TGTGCCAGCAGTATTCCCCCGGACAGGGGGAATCAGCCCCAGCATTTT. Translating it yields CASSIPPDRGNQPQHF.

The chain recombines TRBV6-4 with TRBJ1-2; tentative D call: TRBD1 (5 bases). The germline gives CDR1 MRHNA, CDR2 SNTAGT. The V end lost 4 bases, the J end lost 2 bases, and 8 bases lay between the germline ends. The CDR3 totals 13 residues. The CDR3 DNA follows: TGTGCCAGCAGTGTGGACACCAACTATGGCTACACCTTC. It is translated as CASSVDTNYGYTF.

This chain uses TRBV29-1 with TRBJ2-5; 9 bases line up with TRBD1. Germline values: CDR1 SQVTM, CDR2 ANQGSEA. The CDR3 consists of 12 residues. V shed 7 bases and J 2 bases; nucleotides not matched to a gene: 2. CDR3 amino acids: CSADRGQETQYF. The DNA of the CDR3 is TGCAGCGCTGACAGGGGGCAAGAGACCCAGTACTTC.

The chain has TRBV9 and TRBJ2-2, with TRBD2 identical over 10 bases. V trimming: 4 bases; J trimming: 0 bases; junction bases outside the gene matches: 12. Germline V gene data show CDR1 as SGDLS and CDR2 as YYNGEE. This CDR3 is built from 19 residues. CDR3 in DNA: TGTGCCAGCAGCCCGGGACTAGCGAGAGTTCTCGCGAACACCGGGGAGCTGTTTTTT. Its translation: CASSPGLARVLANTGELFF.

The rearrangement joins TRBV7-3 to TRBJ2-3; weak D call: TRBD2 (6 bases). Germline CDR1 reads SGHTA; CDR2 reads FQGTGA. This CDR3 comprises 15 residues. Trimming took 5 bases from V and 0 from J, leaving 12 bases between them. Here the CDR3 DNA reads TGTGCCAGCAGCCGGACTATAACTAGCACAGATACGCAGTATTTT. This encodes CASSRTITSTDTQYF.

This clone was seen only a few times. A junction end diverges from the germline sequence, so it may reflect a read error. The CDR3, as DNA: TGTGCCATCAGTTGGGGCCGGGCTTACGAGCAGTACTTC. It encodes CAISWGRAYEQYF. V gene TRBV6-6 combines with J gene TRBJ2-7; a weak D match, TRBD1 (5 bases). Germline lookup yields CDR1 MNHNY and CDR2 SVGAGI (reference sequence). CDR3 size: 13 residues.

This sequence joins TRBV7-8 and TRBJ1-1; D remains unclear. CDR1 is SGHVS and CDR2 is FQNEAQ in the germline V gene. Trimming took off 5 bases at V and 3 bases at J, with 7 bases between the two ends. CDR3 length equals 12 residues. CDR3 loop: CASSHADTEAFF. In nucleotides, the CDR3 is TGTGCCAGCAGCCATGCGGACACTGAAGCTTTCTTT.

The chain employs TRBV7-9 and TRBJ1-3; no firm D call. This CDR3 spans 16 amino acids. The germline V gene encodes CDR1 SEHNR and CDR2 FQNEAQ (reference sequence). V lost 2 bases to trimming and J lost 0 bases, with 11 bases between them. CDR3 region: CASSLRTEISGNTIYF. In nucleotides, the CDR3 is TGTGCCAGCAGCTTAAGAACAGAGATCTCTGGAAACACCATATATTTT.

This clone was counted once. For the CDR3, the DNA is TGTGCCAGCAGTGAACGCCCGCGGTACAATGAGCAGTTCTTC. Translated: CASSERPRYNEQFF. This chain joins TRBV2 and TRBJ2-1; no definite D call. V was clipped by 2 bases and J by 4 bases, with 9 bases between them. This CDR3 comprises 14 residues. Germline CDR1 SNHLY, CDR2 FYNNEI.

The CDR3 bases are TGTGCCACCACCTTAACCCCAGGGATGAACACTGAAGCTTTCTTT. Protein product: CATTLTPGMNTEAFF. The gene calls are TRBV7-6 and TRBJ1-1, with D tentatively TRBD1 (5 bases). Trimming pared 10 bases from V and 0 bases from J, leaving 18 bases between. Germline values: CDR1 SGHVS, CDR2 FNYEAQ. The CDR3 extends over 15 amino acids. Based on the CDR3 plus reference TRBV7-6 and TRBJ1-1, the full variable domain is GAGVSQSPRYKVTKRGQDVALRCDPISGHVSLYWYRQALGQGPEFLTYFNYEAQQDKSGLPNDRFSAERPEGSISTLTIQRTEQRDSAMYRCATTLTPGMNTEAFFGQGTRLTVV.

Only a few counts were recorded for this clone. The rearrangement links TRBV30 to TRBJ2-3; 7 bases agree with TRBD1. V was clipped by 2 bases and J by 6 bases; unmatched bases: 14. The CDR3 contains 16 residues. Germline CDR1 is GTSNPN and CDR2 is SVGIG (reference sequence). The CDR3 spells CAWSPPGQGVGDTQYF. In nucleotides, the CDR3 is TGTGCCTGGAGTCCCCCCGGGCAGGGGGTCGGGGATACGCAGTATTTT.

V and J are TRBV7-9 and TRBJ2-7; D is ambiguous. Trimming took 4 bases from V and 3 from J, leaving 4 bases between them. CDR1 is SEHNR, CDR2 FQNEAQ, per germline (reference sequence). The CDR3 has 11 amino acids. The CDR3 nucleotides read TGTGCCAGCAGCTCTTACTACGAGCAGTACTTC. Residues: CASSSYYEQYF. The full variable domain, in which reference TRBV7-9 and TRBJ2-7 provide the parts outside the CDR3, is DTGVSQNPRHKITKRGQNVTFRCDPISEHNRLYWYRQTLGQGPEFLTYFQNEAQLEKSRLLSDRFSAERPKGSFSTLEIQRTEQGDSAMYLCASSSYYEQYFGPGTRLTVT.

V is TRBV12-3 or TRBV12-4 and J is TRBJ2-2, with D perhaps TRBD2 (5 bases). The V gene lost 8 bases and the J gene lost 6 bases, with 13 bases spanning the gap. The CDR3 covers 13 residues. As DNA, the CDR3 is TGTGCCAGCCGTCGGGGATTCCCCGGGGAGCTGTTTTTT. Its translation is CASRRGFPGELFF.

V is TRBV19 and J is TRBJ1-6; a possible D gene is TRBD1 (5 bases). The CDR3 length is 13 residues. Germline V gives CDR1 LNHDA, CDR2 SQIVND (reference sequence). Trimming shortened V by 11 bases and J by 10 bases, and 18 bases separated the two germline ends. The CDR3 region is CAGGERRGSPLHF. DNA for the CDR3: TGTGCCGGAGGGGAACGGCGAGGATCACCCCTCCACTTT.

The rearrangement links TRBV18 to TRBJ2-3; 14 bases line up with TRBD2. The CDR3 spans 18 residues. V shed 3 bases and J 4 bases; nucleotides not matched to a gene: 9. Germline-derived CDR1 and CDR2 are KGHSH and LQKENI. The CDR3 sequence is CASSPGPLTSGRADTQYF. CDR3 nucleotide sequence: TGTGCCAGCTCACCCGGACCGCTGACTAGCGGGAGGGCAGATACGCAGTATTTT.

This clone is a singleton in its sample. This rearrangement joins TRBV6-5 to TRBJ1-2; no definite D call. The CDR3 is made up of 11 amino acids. The V gene's germline CDR1 is MNHEY and CDR2 SVGAGI. The CDR3 DNA sequence: TGTGCGACAAGCAGTAACTATGGCTACACCTTC. This codes for CATSSNYGYTF.

The chain employs TRBV6-2 or TRBV6-3 and TRBJ1-1; 10 bases align to TRBD1. Germline V lookup: CDR1 MNHEY, CDR2 SVGEGT. This CDR3 spans 17 amino acids. Trimming took 5 bases from V and 1 from J; bases not matched to a gene: 10. DNA for the CDR3: TGTGCCAGCAGTGCCTCCCGGACAGGGGGAACGAACACTGAAGCTTTCTTT. It encodes CASSASRTGGTNTEAFF.

This chain joins TRBV6-5 and TRBJ1-1; weak D call: TRBD1 (5 bases). Deletions cut 6 bases from V and 5 bases from J, with 19 bases between. This CDR3 comprises 15 residues. The germline CDR1 and CDR2 sequences are MNHEY and SVGAGI. Written as DNA, the CDR3 is TGTGCCAGCAGCATCAGCAGATGGGGGGAAACTGAAGCTTTCTTT. Protein: CASSISRWGETEAFF.

The chain links TRBV7-3 to TRBJ2-3; D uncertain. The CDR3 consists of 13 residues. Deletions cut 0 bases from V and 4 bases from J, with 5 bases between. CDR1 and CDR2 from the germline V gene are SGHTA and FQGTGA. In DNA, the CDR3 is TGTGCCAGCAGCTTAACTCTCCCAGATACGCAGTATTTT. Its protein is CASSLTLPDTQYF.

This sequence joins TRBV29-1 and TRBJ2-1, with TRBD2 matching over 7 bases. Trimming at V came to 4 bases and at J to 3 bases, leaving 6 bases not matched to a gene. In germline, CDR1 is SQVTM, CDR2 ANQGSEA. The CDR3 loop spans 14 amino acids. The CDR3 region is CSVGAGGGYNEQFF. In DNA form, the CDR3 reads TGCAGCGTTGGTGCTGGCGGGGGCTACAATGAGCAGTTCTTC.

In this sample, this clone turned up once. V is TRBV28 and J is TRBJ1-4, with D perhaps TRBD1 (5 bases). CDR3 size: 13 residues. CDR1 and CDR2 from the germline V gene are MDHEN and SYDVKM. With 6 bases removed from V and 8 bases from J, the gap between germline ends came to 13 bases. CDR3 DNA sequence: TGTGCCAGCAGCCTTGGGGGGTCGGAAAAACTGTTTTTT. Protein sequence: CASSLGGSEKLFF.

The V call is TRBV30, the J call TRBJ2-7, with D possibly TRBD1 on 6 matching bases. From germline, CDR1 is GTSNPN and CDR2 SVGIG (reference sequence). V was trimmed by 4 bases and J by 2 bases, leaving 15 bases between them. This CDR3 contains 14 residues. CDR3 coding DNA: TGTGCCTGGAAAAGGCGACAGGTCACCTACGAGCAGTACTTC. Translation gives CAWKRRQVTYEQYF.